This TCR beta chain was recorded in a study of blood T cell repertoires in COVID-19. About the research overall: Some COVID-19 samples were acute and others convalescent; all came from the United States, Italy and Spain. Nucleic acid was either cDNA or gDNA, and it came from T cells, B-cell-depleted T cells, or PBMCs.

Original analysis: Amplification with reference gene primers provided the estimates of nucleated cell counts. Assay: immunoSEQ multiplex PCR; the TCRdb copy retains only in-frame clones and omits some. V and J calls and clone size are those listed in that table; D and trimming were worked out from the DNA. The table has 150,000 to 200,000 clones, approximately 87% seen once. This CDR3 spans 14 amino acids. Germline V gene data show CDR1 as LNHDA and CDR2 as SQIVND (reference sequence). Losses at the gene ends were 3 bases for V and 5 bases for J; bases not matched to a gene: 4. Enrollment of patients from Seattle took place during active infection, with longitudinal follow-up. A single count supports this clone.

The sequenced sample consisted of peripheral blood. The chain couples TRBV19 to TRBJ2-3; 8 nucleotides agree with TRBD2. The clonotype was recovered from a woman in her sixties with COVID-19, enrolled during active disease. CDR3 protein: CASSIGRAKDTQYF. In DNA, the CDR3 is TGTGCCAGTAGTATCGGGAGGGCCAAAGATACGCAGTATTTT. The full variable domain, its missing parts supplied by reference TRBV19 and TRBJ2-3, is DGGITQSPKYLFRKEGQNVTLSCEQNLNHDAMYWYRQDPGQGLRLIYYSQIVNDFQKGDIAEGYSVSREKKESFPLTVTSAQKNPTAFYLCASSIGRAKDTQYFGPGTRLTVL.